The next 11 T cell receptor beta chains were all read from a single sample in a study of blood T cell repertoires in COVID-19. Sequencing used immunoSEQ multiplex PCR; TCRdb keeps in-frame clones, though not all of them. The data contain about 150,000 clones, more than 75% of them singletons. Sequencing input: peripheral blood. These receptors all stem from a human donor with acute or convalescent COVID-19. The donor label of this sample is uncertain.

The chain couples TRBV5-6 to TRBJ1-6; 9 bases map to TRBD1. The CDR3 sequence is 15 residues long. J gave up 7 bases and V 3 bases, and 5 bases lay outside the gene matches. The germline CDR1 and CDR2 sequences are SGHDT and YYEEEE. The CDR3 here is CASSSGTGLNSPLHF. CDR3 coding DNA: TGTGCCAGCAGCTCCGGGACAGGGCTCAATTCACCCCTCCACTTT.

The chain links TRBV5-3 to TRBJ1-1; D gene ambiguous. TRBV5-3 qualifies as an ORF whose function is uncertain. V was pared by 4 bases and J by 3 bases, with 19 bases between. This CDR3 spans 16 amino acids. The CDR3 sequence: CARSTSQRRSDTEAFF. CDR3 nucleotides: TGTGCCAGAAGCACGTCCCAGCGGAGGAGCGACACTGAAGCTTTCTTT.

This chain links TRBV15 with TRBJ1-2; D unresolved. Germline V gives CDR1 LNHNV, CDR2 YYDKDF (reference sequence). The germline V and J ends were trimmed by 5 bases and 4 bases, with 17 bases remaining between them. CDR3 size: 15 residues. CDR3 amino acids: CATSRGGVTSYGYTF. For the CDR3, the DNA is TGTGCCACCAGCCGAGGAGGAGTGACCTCCTATGGCTACACCTTC.

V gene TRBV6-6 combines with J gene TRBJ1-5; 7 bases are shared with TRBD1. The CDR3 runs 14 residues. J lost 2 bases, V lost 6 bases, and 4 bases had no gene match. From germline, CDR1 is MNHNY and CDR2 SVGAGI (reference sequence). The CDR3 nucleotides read TGTGCCAGCAGGATCGGGACAGGCAATCAGCCCCAGCATTTT. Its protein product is CASRIGTGNQPQHF.

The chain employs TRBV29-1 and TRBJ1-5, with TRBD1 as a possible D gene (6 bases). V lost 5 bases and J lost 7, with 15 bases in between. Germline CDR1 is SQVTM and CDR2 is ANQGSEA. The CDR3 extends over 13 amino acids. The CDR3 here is CSVQDREGQPQHF. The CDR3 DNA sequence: TGCAGCGTTCAGGACAGAGAAGGCCAGCCCCAGCATTTT.

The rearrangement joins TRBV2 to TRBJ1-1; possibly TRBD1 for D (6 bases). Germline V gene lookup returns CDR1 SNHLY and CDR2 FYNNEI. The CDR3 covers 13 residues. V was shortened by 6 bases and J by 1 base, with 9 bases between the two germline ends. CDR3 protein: CASRRTANTEAFF. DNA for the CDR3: TGTGCCAGCAGGAGGACAGCGAACACTGAAGCTTTCTTT.

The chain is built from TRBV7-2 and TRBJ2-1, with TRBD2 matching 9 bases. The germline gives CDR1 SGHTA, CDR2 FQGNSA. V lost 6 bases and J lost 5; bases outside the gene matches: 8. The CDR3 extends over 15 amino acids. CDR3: CASRAAGGRNNEQFF. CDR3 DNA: TGTGCCAGCAGGGCAGCGGGGGGACGGAACAATGAGCAGTTCTTC.

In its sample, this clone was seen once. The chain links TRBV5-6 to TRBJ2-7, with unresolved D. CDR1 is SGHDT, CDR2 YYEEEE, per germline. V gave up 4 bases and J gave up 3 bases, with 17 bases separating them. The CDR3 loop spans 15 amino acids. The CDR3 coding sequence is TGTGCCAGCAGCCGCTGGGCCGCGAATAGCTACGAGCAGTACTTC. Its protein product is CASSRWAANSYEQYF.

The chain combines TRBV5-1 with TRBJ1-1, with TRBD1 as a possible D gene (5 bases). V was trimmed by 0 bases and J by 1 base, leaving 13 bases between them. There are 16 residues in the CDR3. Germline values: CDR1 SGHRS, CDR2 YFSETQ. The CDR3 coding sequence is TGCGCCAGCAGCTTGGACCCGGGACTGAAGAACACTGAAGCTTTCTTT. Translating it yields CASSLDPGLKNTEAFF.

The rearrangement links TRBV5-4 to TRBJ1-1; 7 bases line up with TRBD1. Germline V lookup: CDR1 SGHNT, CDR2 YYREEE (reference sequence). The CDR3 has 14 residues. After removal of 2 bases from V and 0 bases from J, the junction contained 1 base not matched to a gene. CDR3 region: CASSLGTVNTEAFF. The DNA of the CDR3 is TGTGCCAGCAGCTTAGGGACAGTGAACACTGAAGCTTTCTTT.

In DNA, the CDR3 is TGTGCCAGCAGCCAACGCAGGGCTGGAAACACCATATATTTT. As protein: CASSQRRAGNTIYF. This rearrangement joins TRBV4-2 to TRBJ1-3; weak D call: TRBD1 (5 bases). The V and J ends lost 2 bases and 2 bases respectively, with 7 bases between them. Per germline, CDR1 LGHNA and CDR2 YNFKEQ. The CDR3 loop spans 14 amino acids.